Following are 27 T cell receptor beta chains from one sample sequenced in a study of TIL therapy for anti-PD-1-resistant metastatic lung cancer. The libraries were made with immunoSEQ v3. The repertoire was sequenced with immunoSEQ multiplex PCR; TCRdb's copy has only in-frame clones and lacks some. The data hold more than 20,000 clones, with over 55% observed a single time. Time point defined: pre-treatment sample, taken before nivolumab and TIL therapy. Tumor tissue came from excised metastases, mostly pleural nodules or supraclavicular lymph nodes. The source material was tumor tissue, sampled at baseline. These receptors came from a person aged 25 to 79 with non-small cell lung cancer.

The genes are TRBV7-7 and TRBJ2-3; D tentatively reads TRBD1 or TRBD2 (6 bases each). With 4 bases removed from V and 8 bases from J, the gap between germline ends came to 10 bases. Germline-derived CDR1 and CDR2 are SSHAT and FNYEAQ (reference sequence). The CDR3 runs 12 residues. The CDR3 DNA follows: TGTGCCAGCAGCTCAGAGGGGGGTACGCAGTATTTT. Translated: CASSSEGGTQYF.

The chain couples TRBV4-3 to TRBJ2-3, with 7 bases aligning to TRBD2. In germline, CDR1 is LGHNA, CDR2 YSLEER. V dropped 3 bases and J dropped 0; count of bases not matched to a gene: 6. This CDR3 spans 16 amino acids. The DNA for the CDR3 is TGCGCCAGCAGCCATGGACTAGGGACTAGCACAGATACGCAGTATTTT. Translation: CASSHGLGTSTDTQYF.

The rearrangement uses TRBV25-1 and TRBJ1-2; possible D gene TRBD1, 6 bases. CDR3 length equals 14 residues. The V gene's germline CDR1 is MGHDK and CDR2 SYGVNS. Deletions cut 1 base from V and 4 bases from J, with 10 bases between. The CDR3 sequence is CASSESTGPYGYTF. The CDR3 DNA reads as TGTGCCAGCAGTGAATCGACAGGTCCCTATGGCTACACCTTC.

This chain links TRBV29-1 with TRBJ1-1; D ambiguous. The CDR3 is made up of 16 amino acids. Trimming left V 5 bases short and J 6 bases short, with 25 bases between. Looked up from germline, CDR1 is SQVTM and CDR2 is ANQGSEA. Here the CDR3 reads CSVLSDLRPDGAEAFF. The CDR3 DNA sequence: TGCAGCGTTTTATCGGACCTACGCCCCGATGGGGCTGAAGCTTTCTTT.

The chain employs TRBV7-2 and TRBJ2-5; D gene uncertain. Trimming took off 4 bases at V and 2 bases at J, with 5 bases between the two ends. Germline CDR1 and CDR2: SGHTA and FQGNSA. The CDR3 runs 12 residues. The CDR3: CASSSSQETQYF. CDR3 sequence (DNA): TGTGCCAGCAGCTCCTCACAAGAGACCCAGTACTTC.

This rearrangement joins TRBV6-5 to TRBJ2-5, with 10 bases matching TRBD2. CDR3 length: 16 amino acids. V trimming: 0 bases; J trimming: 2 bases; junction bases outside the gene matches: 3. Germline CDR1 reads MNHEY; CDR2 reads SVGAGI. The CDR3 region is CASSYSQRGGQETQYF. Here the CDR3 DNA reads TGTGCCAGCAGTTACTCGCAGCGGGGGGGACAAGAGACCCAGTACTTC.

The chain employs TRBV6-5 and TRBJ1-6; D ambiguous. The CDR3 runs to 13 residues. The germline V and J ends were trimmed by 8 bases and 4 bases, with 9 bases remaining between them. In germline, CDR1 is MNHEY, CDR2 SVGAGI. CDR3 sequence reads: CASFEDYNSPLHF. The CDR3 DNA sequence: TGTGCCAGCTTTGAAGATTATAATTCACCCCTCCACTTT.

This clone has just one count. The genes are TRBV4-2 and TRBJ1-5; a possible D gene is TRBD1 (5 bases). The germline CDR1 and CDR2 sequences are LGHNA and YNFKEQ. The CDR3 contains 15 residues. Trimming took off 1 base at V and 4 bases at J, with 11 bases between the two ends. The CDR3 DNA reads as TGTGCCAGCAGCCAAGCCGGGACGGTTAATCAGCCCCAGCATTTT. This encodes CASSQAGTVNQPQHF.

This clone showed up just once. The chain joins TRBV7-9 to TRBJ1-1; possible D gene TRBD1, 5 bases. CDR1 SEHNR and CDR2 FQNEAQ come from the germline V gene (reference sequence). The V end was cut by 2 bases, the J end by 3 bases, with 19 bases between. This CDR3 region has 17 residues. In DNA, the CDR3 is TGTGCCAGCAGCTTAAGGCGGGGCGACAGTGACTACACTGAAGCTTTCTTT. Encoded protein: CASSLRRGDSDYTEAFF.

The rearrangement links TRBV10-2 to TRBJ1-4; 9 nucleotides agree with TRBD1. CDR1 is WSHSY and CDR2 is SAAADI in the germline V gene. This CDR3 has 14 residues. V was clipped by 6 bases and J by 5 bases; unmatched bases: 4. Here the CDR3 DNA reads TGCGCCAGCAGCAACAGGGGGCTAAATGAAAAACTGTTTTTT. Translating it yields CASSNRGLNEKLFF.

This chain links TRBV6-5 with TRBJ2-7; TRBD1 matches at 8 bases. The CDR3 runs to 15 residues. With V trimmed by 4 bases and J by 4 bases, 9 bases remained unmatched. The germline CDR1 and CDR2 sequences are MNHEY and SVGAGI. CDR3 protein: CASSWGQVTTYEQYF. The CDR3 region has the DNA TGTGCCAGCAGTTGGGGACAGGTGACGACATACGAGCAGTACTTC.

In its sample, this clone was seen once. The V gene is TRBV11-2, the J gene TRBJ2-3; 9 nucleotides line up with TRBD1. The V and J ends lost 5 bases and 1 base, in that order; junction bases with no gene match: 4. The germline gives CDR1 SGHAT, CDR2 FQNNGV. The length of the CDR3 is 15 residues. CDR3 amino acids: CASSMGQGGTDTQYF. The CDR3 DNA reads TGTGCCAGCAGCATGGGACAGGGAGGCACAGATACGCAGTATTTT.

The chain recombines TRBV11-1 with TRBJ2-2; D is perhaps TRBD1 (5 bases). Trimming removed 8 bases from V and 3 bases from J, with 10 bases in between. This CDR3 has 13 residues. CDR1 is SGHAT and CDR2 is FQDESV in the germline V gene (reference sequence). CDR3 protein: CASGARYTGELFF. In nucleotides, the CDR3 is TGTGCCAGCGGGGCTAGATACACCGGGGAGCTGTTTTTT. The full variable domain, its missing parts supplied by reference TRBV11-1 and TRBJ2-2, is EAEVAQSPRYKITEKSQAVAFWCDPISGHATLYWYRQILGQGPELLVQFQDESVVDDSQLPKDRFSAERLKGVDSTLKIQPAELGDSAMYLCASGARYTGELFFGEGSRLTVL.

This clone was counted a few times. V is TRBV12-5 and J is TRBJ2-7, with a weak D call TRBD1 (5 bases). The V end was cut by 3 bases, the J end by 3 bases, with 12 bases between. In germline, CDR1 is LGHNT, CDR2 FRNRAP. The CDR3 runs to 14 residues. The CDR3 is CASGFGQGVYEQYF. CDR3 coding DNA: TGTGCTAGTGGTTTTGGGCAGGGCGTCTACGAGCAGTACTTC.

The chain combines TRBV5-1 with TRBJ2-5; D perhaps matches TRBD2 (5 bases). Germline-derived CDR1 and CDR2 are SGHRS and YFSETQ. The CDR3 runs to 12 residues. V gave up 3 bases and J gave up 5 bases, with 8 bases separating them. The CDR3 is CASSSGGETQYF. CDR3 nucleotides: TGCGCCAGCAGCTCTGGAGGCGAGACCCAGTACTTC.

V gene TRBV4-3 combines with J gene TRBJ2-3; 12 bases fit TRBD2. The V and J ends lost 1 base and 1 base, in that order; junction bases with no gene match: 3. This CDR3 has 17 amino acids. In germline, CDR1 is LGHNA, CDR2 YSLEER. In DNA, the CDR3 is TGCGCCAGCAGCCAAGGACTAGCGGGGGAGGGCACAGATACGCAGTATTTT. Residues: CASSQGLAGEGTDTQYF.

The V call is TRBV19, the J call TRBJ2-1; 10 bases map to TRBD1. The CDR3 extends over 14 amino acids. J gave up 11 bases and V 4 bases, and 8 bases lay outside the gene matches. Germline V gives CDR1 LNHDA, CDR2 SQIVND (reference sequence). In DNA, the CDR3 is TGTGCCAGTAGTAGGGGGGGGACAGGGGTCCAGCAGTTCTTC. It is translated as CASSRGGTGVQQFF.

The chain links TRBV5-1 to TRBJ2-6, with D maybe TRBD1 (5 bases). The CDR3 spans 16 residues. V was pared by 4 bases and J by 1 base, with 12 bases between. Germline V gene sequence: CDR1 SGHRS, CDR2 YFSETQ. CDR3 nucleotide sequence: TGCGCCAGCAGCCCGGGCAGGGTATCTGGGGCCAACGTCCTGACTTTC. It yields the protein CASSPGRVSGANVLTF.

The V gene is TRBV9, the J gene TRBJ2-7; 11 nucleotides line up with TRBD2. CDR3 size: 16 residues. The germline CDR1 and CDR2 sequences are SGDLS and YYNGEE. V lost 3 bases and J lost 4; bases outside the gene matches: 9. The CDR3 reads CASSAYSGGADYEQYF. In DNA, the CDR3 is TGTGCCAGCAGCGCCTATAGCGGGGGGGCCGATTACGAGCAGTACTTC.

The chain is built from TRBV4-3 and TRBJ2-6, with D perhaps matching TRBD1 (5 bases). The germline V gene encodes CDR1 LGHNA and CDR2 YSLEER. The V end lost 0 bases, the J end lost 2 bases, and 8 bases lay between the germline ends. The length of the CDR3 is 16 residues. The CDR3 loop reads CASSQEAGTGANVLTF. The DNA for the CDR3 is TGCGCCAGCAGCCAAGAAGCAGGGACTGGGGCCAACGTCCTGACTTTC.

The V call is TRBV2, the J call TRBJ2-3; D remains unclear. V lost 9 bases to trimming and J lost 0 bases, with 19 bases between them. The germline V gene has CDR1 SNHLY and CDR2 FYNNEI. This CDR3 spans 16 amino acids. For the CDR3, the DNA is TGTGCCAGGGGGTTGTCGGGCGGAACTAGCACAGATACGCAGTATTTT. It encodes CARGLSGGTSTDTQYF.

The chain combines TRBV2 with TRBJ1-2, with no clear D. From germline, CDR1 is SNHLY and CDR2 FYNNEI. This CDR3 has 15 residues. Trimming pared 2 bases from V and 1 base from J, leaving 11 bases between. CDR3 region: CASSEFQAVNYGYTF. CDR3 sequence (DNA): TGTGCCAGCAGTGAATTCCAGGCCGTTAACTATGGCTACACCTTC.

V and J are TRBV5-1 and TRBJ1-4, with 7 bases lining up with TRBD1. Trimming took 4 bases from V and 7 from J; bases not matched to a gene: 4. From germline, CDR1 is SGHRS and CDR2 YFSETQ. The CDR3 contains 13 residues. The CDR3 reads CASSQGGIEKLFF. CDR3 DNA: TGCGCCAGCAGCCAAGGGGGCATTGAAAAACTGTTTTTT.

The chain joins TRBV10-3 to TRBJ2-7; TRBD1 agrees at 9 bases. V was clipped by 4 bases and J by 4 bases; unmatched bases: 5. Germline lookup yields CDR1 ENHRY and CDR2 SYGVKD. CDR3 length: 14 residues. The DNA for the CDR3 is TGTGCCATCAGTGGCGGGGACAGGGCGTACGAGCAGTACTTC. This translates into CAISGGDRAYEQYF.

The count of this clone is one. The chain uses TRBV29-1 and TRBJ2-5; TRBD2 is a possible D gene (6 bases). CDR1 and CDR2 (germline): SQVTM, ANQGSEA. This CDR3 is 14 amino acids long. Trimming pared 5 bases from V and 2 bases from J, leaving 15 bases between. CDR3 bases: TGCAGCGTTTCAGACAGCGGACTACAAGAGACCCAGTACTTC. This sequence encodes CSVSDSGLQETQYF.

This chain links TRBV19 with TRBJ2-7; 7 bases match TRBD1. After removal of 6 bases from V and 9 bases from J, the junction contained 5 bases not matched to a gene. The CDR3 runs 11 residues. Germline V gives CDR1 LNHDA, CDR2 SQIVND (reference sequence). The CDR3 region is CASSPRDRQYF. The CDR3 region has the DNA TGTGCCAGTAGCCCCAGGGACAGGCAGTACTTC.

This rearrangement joins TRBV15 to TRBJ1-5; tentative D call: TRBD1 (6 bases). The germline V gene encodes CDR1 LNHNV and CDR2 YYDKDF (reference sequence). The germline V and J ends were trimmed by 8 bases and 1 base, with 9 bases remaining between them. This CDR3 has 13 amino acids. The CDR3 is CATSGQSNQPQHF. The CDR3 nucleotides read TGTGCCACCTCTGGACAGAGCAATCAGCCCCAGCATTTT. Full variable domain (remainder filled in from reference TRBV15 and TRBJ1-5): DAMVIQNPRYQVTQFGKPVTLSCSQTLNHNVMYWYQQKSSQAPKLLFHYYDKDFNNEADTPDNFQSRRPNTSFCFLDIRSPGLGDTAMYLCATSGQSNQPQHFGDGTRLSIL.